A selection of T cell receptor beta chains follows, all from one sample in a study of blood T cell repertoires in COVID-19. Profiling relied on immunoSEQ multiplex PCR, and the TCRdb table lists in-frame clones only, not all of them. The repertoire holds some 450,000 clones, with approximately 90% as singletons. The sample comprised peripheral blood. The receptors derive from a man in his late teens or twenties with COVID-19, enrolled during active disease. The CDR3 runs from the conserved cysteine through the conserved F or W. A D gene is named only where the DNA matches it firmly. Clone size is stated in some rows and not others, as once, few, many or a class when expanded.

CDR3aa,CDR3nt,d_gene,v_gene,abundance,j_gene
CASSQDRGPEAFF,TGCGCCAGCAGCCAAGATAGGGGCCCCGAAGCTTTCTTT,-,TRBV4-1,once,TRBJ1-1
CASSSPGGPNYGYTF,TGTGCCAGCAGCTCCCCGGGGGGGCCTAACTATGGCTACACCTTC,-,TRBV9,-,TRBJ1-2
CASSRRGAGGPGNTIYF,TGTGCCAGCAGCCGCAGGGGGGCGGGAGGCCCTGGAAACACCATATATTTT,TRBD1,TRBV5-6,-,TRBJ1-3
CASSPGTGGYYGYTF,TGTGCCAGCTCCCCCGGGACAGGGGGGTACTATGGCTACACCTTC,TRBD1,TRBV18,-,TRBJ1-2
CASSYRGNTEAFF,TGTGCCAGCAGTTACCGAGGGAACACTGAAGCTTTCTTT,-,TRBV6-5,-,TRBJ1-1
CASSQARTGWTEAFF,TGCGCCAGCAGCCAAGCCAGGACAGGGTGGACTGAAGCTTTCTTT,TRBD1,TRBV4-1,few,TRBJ1-1
CASSLVRGVQPQHF,TGTGCCAGCAGTTTGGTTCGAGGTGTCCAGCCCCAGCATTTT,-,TRBV6-5,-,TRBJ1-5
CASSFGGQETQYF,TGTGCCAGCAGTTTCGGAGGCCAAGAGACCCAGTACTTC,-,TRBV28,-,TRBJ2-5
CASSTGQGLSTDTQYF,TGCGCCAGCAGCACCGGACAGGGTTTAAGCACAGATACGCAGTATTTT,TRBD1,TRBV5-1,-,TRBJ2-3
CASSPGGTEAFF,TGTGCCAGTAGTCCGGGGGGCACTGAAGCTTTCTTT,-,TRBV19,once,TRBJ1-1
CASSVEGFGEAFF,TGTGCCAGCAGCGTAGAGGGGTTCGGTGAAGCTTTCTTT,-,TRBV9,-,TRBJ1-1
CASSLGSGNIQYF,TGTGCCAGCAGCCTTGGGAGCGGGAACATTCAGTACTTC,-,TRBV5-8,-,TRBJ2-4
CASSLETLPSGETQYF,TGTGCCAGCAGCTTAGAGACTCTGCCCTCAGGGGAGACCCAGTACTTC,-,TRBV7-9,once,TRBJ2-5
CASSQDPGETQYF,TGTGCCAGCAGCCAAGATCCAGGAGAGACCCAGTACTTC,-,TRBV4-2,-,TRBJ2-5
CASSLGAWTGWSDTQYF,TGCGCCAGCAGCTTGGGTGCCTGGACAGGGTGGTCAGATACGCAGTATTTT,TRBD1,TRBV5-1,-,TRBJ2-3
CASSLNTGELFF,TGTGCCAGCAGCCTGAACACCGGGGAGCTGTTTTTT,-,TRBV13,-,TRBJ2-2
CASSESSGRAHEQFF,TGCGCCAGCAGTGAGTCTAGCGGGAGGGCCCATGAGCAGTTCTTC,TRBD2,TRBV10-2,-,TRBJ2-1
CASSLVAGNTGELFF,TGTGCCAGCAGCTTAGTGGCAGGGAACACCGGGGAGCTGTTTTTT,-,TRBV11-2,-,TRBJ2-2
CASSGGGVYNEQFF,TGCGCCAGCAGCGGCGGGGGGGTCTACAATGAGCAGTTCTTC,TRBD2,TRBV5-1,-,TRBJ2-1
CASSLRTGFMETQYF,TGTGCCAGCAGCTTGAGGACAGGGTTTATGGAGACCCAGTACTTC,TRBD1,TRBV7-9,-,TRBJ2-5
CSVGAGPGYGYTF,TGCAGCGTTGGCGCAGGTCCTGGATATGGCTACACCTTC,-,TRBV29-1,-,TRBJ1-2
CASSFPGRGQPQHF,TGTGCCAGCAGCTTCCCCGGGCGGGGACAGCCCCAGCATTTT,-,TRBV7-8,-,TRBJ1-5
CASSVGGGPSYEQYF,TGTGCCAGCAGTGTTGGGGGGGGGCCATCCTACGAGCAGTACTTC,-,TRBV2,-,TRBJ2-7
CASSFLAGGPRGEQFF,TGTGCCAGCAGTTTCTTAGCGGGAGGGCCTAGGGGAGAGCAGTTCTTC,TRBD2,TRBV27,-,TRBJ2-1